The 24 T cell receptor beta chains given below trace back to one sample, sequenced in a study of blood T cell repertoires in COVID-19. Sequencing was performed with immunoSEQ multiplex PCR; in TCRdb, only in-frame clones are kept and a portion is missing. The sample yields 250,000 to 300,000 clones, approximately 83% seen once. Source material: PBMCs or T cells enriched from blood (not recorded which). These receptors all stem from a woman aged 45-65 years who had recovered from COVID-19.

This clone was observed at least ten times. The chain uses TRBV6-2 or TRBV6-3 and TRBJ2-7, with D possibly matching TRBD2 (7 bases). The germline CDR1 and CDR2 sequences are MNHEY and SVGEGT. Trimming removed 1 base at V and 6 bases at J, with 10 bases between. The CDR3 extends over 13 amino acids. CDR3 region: CASSYYREGEQYF. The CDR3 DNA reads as TGTGCCAGCAGTTACTACAGGGAGGGCGAGCAGTACTTC.

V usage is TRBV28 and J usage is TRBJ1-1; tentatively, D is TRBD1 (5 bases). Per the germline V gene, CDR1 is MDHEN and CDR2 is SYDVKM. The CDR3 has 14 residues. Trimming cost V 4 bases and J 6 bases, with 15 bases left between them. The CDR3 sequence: CASSSPGGLAEAFF. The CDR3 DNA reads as TGTGCCAGCAGTTCCCCGGGGGGTCTCGCTGAAGCTTTCTTT.

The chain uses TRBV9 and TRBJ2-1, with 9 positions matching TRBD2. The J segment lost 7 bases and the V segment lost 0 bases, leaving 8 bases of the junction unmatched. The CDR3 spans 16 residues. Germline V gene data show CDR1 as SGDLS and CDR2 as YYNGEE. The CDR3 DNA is TGTGCCAGCAGCGTAGAGGTAGCGGGAGTGTGGAATGAGCAGTTCTTC. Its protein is CASSVEVAGVWNEQFF.

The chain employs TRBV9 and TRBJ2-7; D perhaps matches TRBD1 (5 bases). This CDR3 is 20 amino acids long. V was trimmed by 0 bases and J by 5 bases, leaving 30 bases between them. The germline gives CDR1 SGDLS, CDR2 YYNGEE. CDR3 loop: CASSVGLGFGSTLGRHEQYF. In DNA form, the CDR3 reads TGTGCCAGCAGCGTAGGTCTTGGTTTTGGTTCCACTCTGGGGCGGCACGAGCAGTACTTC.

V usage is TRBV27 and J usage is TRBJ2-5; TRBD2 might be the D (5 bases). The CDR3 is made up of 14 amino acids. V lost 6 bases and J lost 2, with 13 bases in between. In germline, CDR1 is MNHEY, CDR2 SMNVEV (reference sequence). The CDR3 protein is CASSFNRDQETQYF. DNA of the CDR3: TGTGCCAGCAGCTTCAATCGGGATCAAGAGACCCAGTACTTC.

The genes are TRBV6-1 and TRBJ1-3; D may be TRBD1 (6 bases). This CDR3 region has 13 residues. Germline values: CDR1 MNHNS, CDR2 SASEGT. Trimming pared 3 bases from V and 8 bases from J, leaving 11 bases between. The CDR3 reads CASSEARGYTIYF. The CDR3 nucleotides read TGTGCCAGCAGTGAGGCCAGGGGTTACACCATATATTTT.

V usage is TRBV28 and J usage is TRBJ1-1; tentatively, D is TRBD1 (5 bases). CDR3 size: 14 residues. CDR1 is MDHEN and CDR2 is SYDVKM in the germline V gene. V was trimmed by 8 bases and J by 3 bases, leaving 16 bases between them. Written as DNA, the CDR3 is TGTGCCAGCGCCCCGGATGCAGGGTACACTGAAGCTTTCTTT. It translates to CASAPDAGYTEAFF.

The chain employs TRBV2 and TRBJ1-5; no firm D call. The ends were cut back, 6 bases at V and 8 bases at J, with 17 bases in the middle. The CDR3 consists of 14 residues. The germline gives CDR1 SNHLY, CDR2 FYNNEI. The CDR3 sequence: CASSKMSEGEPQHF. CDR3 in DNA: TGTGCCAGCAGCAAGATGTCAGAAGGAGAGCCCCAGCATTTT.

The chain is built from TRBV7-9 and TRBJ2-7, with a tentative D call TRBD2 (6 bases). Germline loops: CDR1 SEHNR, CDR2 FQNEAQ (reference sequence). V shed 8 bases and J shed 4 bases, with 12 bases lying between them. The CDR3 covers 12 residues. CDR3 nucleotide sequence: TGTGCCAGCCGGGACTGGGAGTACGAGCAGTACTTC. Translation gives CASRDWEYEQYF.

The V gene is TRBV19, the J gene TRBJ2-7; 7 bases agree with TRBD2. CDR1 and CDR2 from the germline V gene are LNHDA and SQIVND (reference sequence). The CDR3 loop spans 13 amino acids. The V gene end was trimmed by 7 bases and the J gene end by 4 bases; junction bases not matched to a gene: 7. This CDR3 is CASTASGSYEQYF. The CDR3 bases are TGTGCCAGTACAGCTAGCGGATCTTACGAGCAGTACTTC.

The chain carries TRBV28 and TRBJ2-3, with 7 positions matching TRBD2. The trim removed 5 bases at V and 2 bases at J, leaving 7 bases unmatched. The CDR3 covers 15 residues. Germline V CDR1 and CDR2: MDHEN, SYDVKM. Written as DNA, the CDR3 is TGTGCCAGCAGTCCGCTAGCGGAAGCCACAGATACGCAGTATTTT. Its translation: CASSPLAEATDTQYF.

This CDR3 reads CASRRGTSGTYSYEQYF. As DNA, the CDR3 is TGTGCCAGTAGACGGGGGACTAGCGGGACTTACTCCTACGAGCAGTACTTC. This rearrangement joins TRBV19 to TRBJ2-7; TRBD2 aligns across 13 bases. V lost 6 bases to trimming and J lost 0 bases; unmatched junction nucleotides: 8. Germline CDR1 reads LNHDA; CDR2 reads SQIVND (reference sequence). The CDR3 is 17 amino acids.

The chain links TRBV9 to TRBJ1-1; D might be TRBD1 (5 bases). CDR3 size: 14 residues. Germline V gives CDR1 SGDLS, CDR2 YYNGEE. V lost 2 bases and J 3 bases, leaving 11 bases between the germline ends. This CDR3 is CASSVEGRDTEAFF. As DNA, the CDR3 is TGTGCCAGCAGCGTTGAGGGGAGGGACACTGAAGCTTTCTTT.

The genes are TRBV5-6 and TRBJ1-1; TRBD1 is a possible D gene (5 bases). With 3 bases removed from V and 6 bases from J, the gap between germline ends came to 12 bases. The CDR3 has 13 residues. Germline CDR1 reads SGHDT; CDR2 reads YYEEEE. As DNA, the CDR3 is TGTGCCAGCAGCTCCAGGGCCGGCGCTGAAGCTTTCTTT. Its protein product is CASSSRAGAEAFF.

The chain's CDR3 is CASSLFGGMNTEAFF. The CDR3 nucleotides are TGTGCCAGCAGCTTGTTCGGAGGCATGAACACTGAAGCTTTCTTT. This sequence joins TRBV5-4 and TRBJ1-1, with D uncertain. From germline, CDR1 is SGHNT and CDR2 YYREEE (reference sequence). Deletions cut 1 base from V and 0 bases from J, with 10 bases between. The CDR3 has 15 residues. Filled out from reference TRBV5-4 and TRBJ1-1, the complete variable domain reads ETGVTQSPTHLIKTRGQQVTLRCSSQSGHNTVSWYQQALGQGPQFIFQYYREEENGRGNFPPRFSGLQFPNYSSELNVNALELDDSALYLCASSLFGGMNTEAFFGQGTRLTVV.

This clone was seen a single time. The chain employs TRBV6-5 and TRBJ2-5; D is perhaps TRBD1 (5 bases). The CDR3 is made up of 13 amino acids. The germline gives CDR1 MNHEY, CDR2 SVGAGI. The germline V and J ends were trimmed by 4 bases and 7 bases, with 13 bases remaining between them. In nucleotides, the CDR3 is TGTGCCAGCAGTTTAACAGGAAAGGGGACCCAGTACTTC. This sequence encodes CASSLTGKGTQYF.

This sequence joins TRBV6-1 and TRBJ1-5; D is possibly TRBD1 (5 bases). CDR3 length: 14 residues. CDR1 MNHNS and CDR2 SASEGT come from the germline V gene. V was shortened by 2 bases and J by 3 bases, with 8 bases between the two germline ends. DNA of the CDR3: TGTGCCAGCAGTGAATGGGGCTTCAATCAGCCCCAGCATTTT. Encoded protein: CASSEWGFNQPQHF.

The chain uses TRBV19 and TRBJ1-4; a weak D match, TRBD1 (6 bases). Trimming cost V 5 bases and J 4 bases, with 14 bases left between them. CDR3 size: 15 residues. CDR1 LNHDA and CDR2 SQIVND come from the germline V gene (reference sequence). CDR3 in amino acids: CASSLRRDNNEKLFF. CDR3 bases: TGTGCCAGTAGTCTTCGAAGGGACAATAATGAAAAACTGTTTTTT.

In DNA form, the CDR3 reads TGTGCCAGCAGCCAAGAGGGGACTAGCGGGAGTAGCGCCTACGAGCAGTACTTC. It translates to CASSQEGTSGSSAYEQYF. V gene TRBV3-1 (or the pseudogene TRBV3-2) combines with J gene TRBJ2-7; 14 positions agree with TRBD2. The length of the CDR3 is 18 residues. V trimming: 0 bases; J trimming: 2 bases; junction bases outside the gene matches: 6. CDR1 and CDR2 from the germline V gene are LGHDT and YNNKEL (reference sequence).

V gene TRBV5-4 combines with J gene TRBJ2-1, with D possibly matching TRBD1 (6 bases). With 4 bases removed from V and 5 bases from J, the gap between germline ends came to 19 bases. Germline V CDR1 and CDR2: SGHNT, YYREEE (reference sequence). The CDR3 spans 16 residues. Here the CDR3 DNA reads TGTGCCAGCAGCAACATCGTCCAGGGGCCAAACAATGAGCAGTTCTTC. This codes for CASSNIVQGPNNEQFF.

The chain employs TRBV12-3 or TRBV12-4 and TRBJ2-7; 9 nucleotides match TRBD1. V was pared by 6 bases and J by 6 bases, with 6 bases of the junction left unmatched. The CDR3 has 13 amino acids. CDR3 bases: TGTGCCAGCAGGTCCACAGGGGGCCGCGAGCAGTACTTC. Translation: CASRSTGGREQYF.

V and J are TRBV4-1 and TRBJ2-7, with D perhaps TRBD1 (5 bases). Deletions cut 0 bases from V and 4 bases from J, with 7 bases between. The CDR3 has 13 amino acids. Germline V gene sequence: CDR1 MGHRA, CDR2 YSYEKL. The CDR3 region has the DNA TGCGCCAGCAGCCAAGAGGGGCAATACGAGCAGTACTTC. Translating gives CASSQEGQYEQYF.

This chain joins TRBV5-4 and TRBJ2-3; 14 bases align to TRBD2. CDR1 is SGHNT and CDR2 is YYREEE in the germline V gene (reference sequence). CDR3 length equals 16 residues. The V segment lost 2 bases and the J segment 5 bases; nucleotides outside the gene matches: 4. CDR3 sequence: CASSFGLAGGEDTQYF. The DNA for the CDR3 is TGTGCCAGCAGCTTCGGACTAGCGGGAGGAGAAGATACGCAGTATTTT.

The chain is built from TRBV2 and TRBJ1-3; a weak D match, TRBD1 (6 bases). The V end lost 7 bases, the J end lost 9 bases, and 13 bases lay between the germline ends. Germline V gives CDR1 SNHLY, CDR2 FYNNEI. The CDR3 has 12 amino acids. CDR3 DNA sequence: TGTGCCAGCAACCTACAGGGTGCCACCATATATTTT. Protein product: CASNLQGATIYF.